A single sample gave rise to the 2 T cell receptor beta chains below, sequenced in a study of OX40 agonist ivuxolimab in advanced cancers. Method: immunoSEQ multiplex PCR; TCRdb's copy keeps in-frame clones and lacks some. The table includes roughly 100,000 clones, 80% to 90% detected once. Sample: CD4+ or CD8+ T cells sorted from blood, taken in a trial of the OX40 agonist ivuxolimab. Source of these receptors: an adult with an advanced solid tumor such as melanoma, head and neck, liver or kidney cancer.

This chain links TRBV15 with TRBJ2-5; the D gene is possibly TRBD2 (6 bases). The CDR3 consists of 14 residues. Deletions cut 1 base from V and 5 bases from J, with 11 bases between. Germline V lookup: CDR1 LNHNV, CDR2 YYDKDF (reference sequence). The CDR3: CATSRGAGMETQYF. The CDR3 coding sequence is TGTGCCACCAGCAGAGGGGCGGGGATGGAGACCCAGTACTTC.

The sample holds one count of this clone. The rearrangement joins TRBV19 to TRBJ2-1; 11 bases are a match to TRBD1. V lost 4 bases to trimming and J lost 4 bases; unmatched junction nucleotides: 15. Germline V gene sequence: CDR1 LNHDA, CDR2 SQIVND (reference sequence). This CDR3 is 19 amino acids long. The CDR3 DNA reads as TGTGCCAGTAGTACCGGGACAGGGGGTGCTTTGAGGAATTACAATGAGCAGTTCTTC. Residues: CASSTGTGGALRNYNEQFF.